The clone carrying this T cell receptor (beta chain) was detected ten times or more. The antigen remains unidentified. The data are from a study of regulatory T cells in long-lasting Graves disease. Study-level information: Graves' cases, newly diagnosed, had used antithyroid drugs under 3 months. General study results and limits: Few sampled subjects may have lowered accuracy.

Investigators prepared the TCR beta libraries by applying iRepertoire HTBI primers and Arm-PCR of CDR3 regions. TCRdb reprocessed the multiplex PCR reads via MiXCR and lists one record per CDR3 protein. The sample lists approximately 400,000 distinct CDR3 sequences; about 15% were seen once. V was cut by 7 bases and J by 10 bases, with 17 bases left in between. This CDR3 has 13 residues. As for time point: newly diagnosed GD, antithyroid drugs for less than 3 months. From RNA extracted from PBMCs, the TCR library was made. The same sample was also studied in work on T cells in Graves' hyperthyroidism and ophthalmopathy.

Specimen: peripheral blood mononuclear cells (PBMCs), collected at new diagnosis, from a patient treated with antithyroid drugs. The clonotype was recovered from a woman aged 25 to 39 with Graves disease. This chain links TRBV12-3 or TRBV12-4 with TRBJ1-5; maybe TRBD1 (5 bases). CDR3 bases: TGTGCCAGCACCCCGGGACCCAGCAGTCCCCAGCATTTT. This sequence encodes CASTPGPSSPQHF.